This is a list of T cell receptor beta chains from one sample in a study of read filtering for tumor transcriptome and immune sequencing. TCRdb re-called the reads with MiXCR, one entry per CDR3 protein. Of 90,000 or so distinct CDR3 sequences in the sample, roughly a fifth are singletons; the top ten hold roughly an eighth. The source material was a population of CD138-negative cells sorted from bone marrow. These receptors were collected from a donor aged 40 or older with multiple myeloma. Both conserved end residues are part of each CDR3. Fields, in order: CDR3 DNA, CDR3 protein, D gene, clone size, V gene, J gene. A D gene is named only where the DNA matches it firmly. Where a row states a size, it is once, few, many or the class of an expanded clone; other rows omit it.

TGTGCCAGCAGCCCCCAGGTAGATACGCAGTATTTT	CASSPQVDTQYF	.	many	TRBV7-2	TRBJ2-3
TGCGCCAGCAGCGCACCCCGGGACGGCGATACGCAGTATTTT	CASSAPRDGDTQYF	.	many	TRBV5-1	TRBJ2-3
TGTGCCAGCAGTTTGGGACAGGGTGCGAACACTGAAGCTTTCTTT	CASSLGQGANTEAFF	TRBD1	many	TRBV12-3/TRBV12-4	TRBJ1-1
TGCAGTGCTAGAGGGTTGGGTATCGGACAGCCCCAGCATTTT	CSARGLGIGQPQHF	.	many	TRBV20-1	TRBJ1-5
TGTGCCAGTAGTTATTGGGACACTCGTTATGGCTACACCTTC	CASSYWDTRYGYTF	.	.	TRBV19	TRBJ1-2
TGTGCCAGCAGAAACGGGGCTGGAAACACCATATATTTT	CASRNGAGNTIYF	.	.	TRBV27	TRBJ1-3
TGCAGTGCCTTCTCCCGGAGGGGGGCTAATCAGCCCCAGCATTTT	CSAFSRRGANQPQHF	.	many	TRBV20-1	TRBJ1-5
TGTGCCAGCAGTCATAGCCTAGCGGAGCTAGCCAAAAACATTCAGTACTTC	CASSHSLAELAKNIQYF	TRBD2	.	TRBV2	TRBJ2-4
TGTGCCAGCAGAGCCGGGGGTGACACCGGGGAGCTGTTTTTT	CASRAGGDTGELFF	.	many	TRBV6-2/TRBV6-3	TRBJ2-2
TGTGCCAGCAGGGAACTACCCTACACCGGGGAGCTGTTTTTT	CASRELPYTGELFF	.	many	TRBV12-3/TRBV12-4	TRBJ2-2
TGTGCCAGCAGGGCACGGGGTGCGGCAGGGAACACCGGGGAGCTGTTTTTT	CASRARGAAGNTGELFF	.	many	TRBV25-1	TRBJ2-2
TGCGCCAGCAGCCAAGGGCGGGGACTTCACAATGAGCAGTTCTTC	CASSQGRGLHNEQFF	.	many	TRBV4-1	TRBJ2-1
TGCAGCGTTGAGGGACAGGGGACGAACACTGAAGCTTTCTTT	CSVEGQGTNTEAFF	TRBD1	.	TRBV29-1	TRBJ1-1
TGTGCCACCAGTGACCACAGGGCCGGGGAGCTGTTTTTT	CATSDHRAGELFF	.	many	TRBV24-1	TRBJ2-2
TGTGCCAGCAGCCCCCGGGGGCCAGAGACCCAGTACTTC	CASSPRGPETQYF	.	few	TRBV7-9	TRBJ2-5
TGTGCCAGCAGCTTGGGGTCCCTCACAGGGCTTATCGTGCAGTACTTC	CASSLGSLTGLIVQYF	.	.	TRBV28	TRBJ2-7
TGCAGTGCTAGAGATCCAGGGACCGGTTACAATGAGCAGTTCTTC	CSARDPGTGYNEQFF	.	many	TRBV20-1	TRBJ2-1
TGTGCCAGCAGTGAAGGGTGGAGCACCGAGGGGGCTTTCTTT	CASSEGWSTEGAFF	.	many	TRBV2	TRBJ1-1
TGTGCCAGCAGTTTAAGAAGGGCGGTTGGGACAGATACGCAGTATTTT	CASSLRRAVGTDTQYF	.	.	TRBV28	TRBJ2-3
TGTGCCAGCAGCCGACCCATAATTTGGGACATAGGAGGGTCACCGCTCCTCTACGAGCAGTACTTC	CASSRPIIWDIGGSPLLYEQYF	.	many	TRBV28	TRBJ2-7
TGCAGTGCTAGCCCGACAGGGGGAGGCGAGCAGTACTTC	CSASPTGGGEQYF	TRBD1	many	TRBV20-1	TRBJ2-7
TGTGCCAGCTCACCTGGATACAGCAATCAGCCCCAGCATTTT	CASSPGYSNQPQHF	.	.	TRBV18	TRBJ1-5
TGCAGTGCTAGTGGGGCAGGGCAAGCAGATACGCAGTATTTT	CSASGAGQADTQYF	.	many	TRBV20-1	TRBJ2-3
TGTGCCAGCAGCGAAACAGGGGATTCCTACGAGCAGTACTTC	CASSETGDSYEQYF	TRBD1	many	TRBV9	TRBJ2-7
TGTGCCACCAGTGACTATACAGGGTGGGGAGAGACCCAGTACTTC	CATSDYTGWGETQYF	.	.	TRBV24-1	TRBJ2-5
TGTGCCAGCACAAACAGGGCAGATACGCAGTATTTT	CASTNRADTQYF	.	many	TRBV2	TRBJ2-3
TGTGCCAGCAGTCGGACAGGCTATGGCTACACCTTC	CASSRTGYGYTF	TRBD1	many	TRBV27	TRBJ1-2
TGTGCCAGCAGGATATCGGACGGCTACACTGAAGCTTTCTTT	CASRISDGYTEAFF	.	many	TRBV28	TRBJ1-1